This T cell receptor beta chain was captured in a study of blood T cells in healthy people across ages. PCR was performed a second time for roughly 7 to 11 cycles using a sample-barcoded 5' primer and a J-beta primer mix. Tags on each cDNA molecule came from a template-switch adaptor with 12 random nucleotides. Via MiXCR, TCRdb re-called the 5' RACE reads, giving one row per CDR3 protein. This repertoire shows approximately 1,700,000 distinct CDR3 sequences, about 39% found once; its top ten account for 20% to 25%. Concerning this clonotype itself: Its target is not known.

Study-wide results and limits: Diversity estimates drawn from one million T cells were deemed underestimates. Naive CD4+ cell counts and diversity both ran higher in long-lived than in aged donors. No conclusive comparison of naive versus antigen-experienced cells was possible with unsorted PBMCs.

CDR1 and CDR2 (germline): MNHEY, SMNVEV (reference sequence). The CDR3 is 13 residues long. With 3 bases removed from V and 13 bases from J, the gap between germline ends came to 16 bases. This TCR derives from a human donor in good health. The V and J genes are TRBV27 and TRBJ2-1, with D perhaps TRBD1 or TRBD2 (5 bases each). The material sequenced was blood. This chain's CDR3 is CASSFSSWGTQFF. CDR3 bases: TGTGCCAGCAGTTTTTCCAGCTGGGGGACCCAGTTCTTC.